The rows below give T cell receptor beta chains drawn from one sample of a study of T cell responses to AZD1222 COVID-19 vaccine. Only in-frame clones appear in the TCRdb table, and some are missing; sequencing was by immunoSEQ multiplex PCR. In the table there are more than 95,000 clones, about 89% of which are singletons. The source material was peripheral blood, sampled on day 0 of MenACWY control vaccination. These receptors were taken from an adult in good health. The CDR3 runs from the conserved cysteine through the conserved F or W. Fields, in order: D gene, CDR3 length, clone size, J gene, V gene, CDR3 protein, CDR3 DNA. A D gene is named only where the DNA matches it firmly. Size is omitted from some rows. Given values are once, few, many or a class for expanded clones.

D gene: TRBD1
CDR3 length: 14
clone size: .
J gene: TRBJ1-1
V gene: TRBV5-1
CDR3 protein: CASSLGDRNTEAFF
CDR3 DNA: TGCGCCAGCAGCTTGGGGGACAGGAACACTGAAGCTTTCTTT

D gene: .
CDR3 length: 14
clone size: .
J gene: TRBJ1-3
V gene: TRBV2
CDR3 protein: CASSLVIAGNTIYF
CDR3 DNA: TGTGCCAGCAGTCTAGTAATAGCTGGAAACACCATATATTTT

D gene: .
CDR3 length: 15
clone size: .
J gene: TRBJ1-2
V gene: TRBV5-6
CDR3 protein: CASSFGGKANYGYTF
CDR3 DNA: TGTGCCAGCAGCTTTGGAGGAAAAGCTAACTATGGCTACACCTTC

D gene: TRBD1
CDR3 length: 12
clone size: .
J gene: TRBJ1-1
V gene: TRBV7-9
CDR3 protein: CASSRRGTEAFF
CDR3 DNA: TGTGCCAGCAGCCGCAGGGGGACTGAAGCTTTCTTT

D gene: TRBD1
CDR3 length: 18
clone size: .
J gene: TRBJ2-7
V gene: TRBV3-1/TRBV3-2
CDR3 protein: CASSRGTGLFLSSYEQYF
CDR3 DNA: TGTGCCAGCAGTCGCGGGACAGGTCTATTCTTAAGCTCCTACGAGCAGTACTTC

D gene: .
CDR3 length: 13
clone size: .
J gene: TRBJ1-5
V gene: TRBV19
CDR3 protein: CASRLDRNQPQHF
CDR3 DNA: TGTGCCAGTAGGCTGGACCGCAATCAGCCCCAGCATTTT

D gene: .
CDR3 length: 13
clone size: few
J gene: TRBJ1-2
V gene: TRBV6-5
CDR3 protein: CASRETELHGYTF
CDR3 DNA: TGTGCCAGCAGAGAGACAGAACTGCATGGCTACACCTTC

D gene: TRBD2
CDR3 length: 14
clone size: .
J gene: TRBJ2-4
V gene: TRBV13
CDR3 protein: CASSLSLAENIQYF
CDR3 DNA: TGTGCCAGCAGCTTATCACTAGCGGAAAACATTCAGTACTTC

D gene: TRBD2
CDR3 length: 19
clone size: .
J gene: TRBJ2-5
V gene: TRBV10-3
CDR3 protein: CAISESRGTSLVVQETQYF
CDR3 DNA: TGTGCCATCAGTGAGTCGAGGGGGACTAGTCTCGTGGTCCAAGAGACCCAGTACTTC

D gene: TRBD1
CDR3 length: 13
clone size: .
J gene: TRBJ2-1
V gene: TRBV3-1/TRBV3-2
CDR3 protein: CASSQGQGNEQFF
CDR3 DNA: TGTGCCAGCAGCCAAGGACAGGGGAATGAGCAGTTCTTC

D gene: TRBD1
CDR3 length: 13
clone size: .
J gene: TRBJ2-1
V gene: TRBV5-5
CDR3 protein: CASSQTGANEQFF
CDR3 DNA: TGTGCCAGCAGCCAGACAGGGGCCAATGAGCAGTTCTTC

D gene: .
CDR3 length: 14
clone size: .
J gene: TRBJ2-2
V gene: TRBV19
CDR3 protein: CASSGRFDTGELFF
CDR3 DNA: TGTGCCAGTAGTGGTCGTTTTGACACCGGGGAGCTGTTTTTT

D gene: .
CDR3 length: 15
clone size: .
J gene: TRBJ2-1
V gene: TRBV7-2
CDR3 protein: CASSKRTQLDNEQFF
CDR3 DNA: TGTGCCAGCAGCAAACGGACCCAGCTTGATAATGAGCAGTTCTTC

D gene: .
CDR3 length: 17
clone size: .
J gene: TRBJ1-3
V gene: TRBV9
CDR3 protein: CASSSPRDGFSGNTIYF
CDR3 DNA: TGTGCCAGCAGCTCCCCCCGGGACGGATTCTCTGGAAACACCATATATTTT

D gene: .
CDR3 length: 13
clone size: .
J gene: TRBJ2-1
V gene: TRBV20-1
CDR3 protein: CSASSGTYNEQFF
CDR3 DNA: TGCAGTGCTAGTAGCGGAACCTACAATGAGCAGTTCTTC

D gene: .
CDR3 length: 16
clone size: once
J gene: TRBJ2-3
V gene: TRBV11-1
CDR3 protein: CASSLVPGHYTDTQYF
CDR3 DNA: TGTGCCAGCAGCTTAGTTCCGGGACACTACACAGATACGCAGTATTTT

D gene: TRBD1
CDR3 length: 15
clone size: .
J gene: TRBJ1-5
V gene: TRBV19
CDR3 protein: CASSIERTQGQPQHF
CDR3 DNA: TGTGCCAGTAGTATAGAGAGGACACAGGGGCAGCCCCAGCATTTT

D gene: TRBD2
CDR3 length: 17
clone size: few
J gene: TRBJ2-5
V gene: TRBV7-9
CDR3 protein: CASSLGVRESFRETQYF
CDR3 DNA: TGTGCCAGCAGCTTAGGTGTGCGGGAGTCGTTTAGGGAGACCCAGTACTTC

D gene: .
CDR3 length: 13
clone size: .
J gene: TRBJ2-1
V gene: TRBV30
CDR3 protein: CAWRGSLYNEQFF
CDR3 DNA: TGTGCCTGGCGGGGATCCCTTTACAATGAGCAGTTCTTC

D gene: TRBD1
CDR3 length: 13
clone size: once
J gene: TRBJ1-2
V gene: TRBV7-2
CDR3 protein: CASNYDRGDGYTF
CDR3 DNA: TGTGCCAGCAACTACGACAGGGGAGATGGCTACACCTTC

D gene: .
CDR3 length: 15
clone size: few
J gene: TRBJ1-2
V gene: TRBV7-2
CDR3 protein: CASSSPIDTNYGYTF
CDR3 DNA: TGTGCCAGCAGCTCTCCCATTGACACCAACTATGGCTACACCTTC

D gene: .
CDR3 length: 14
clone size: .
J gene: TRBJ2-7
V gene: TRBV18
CDR3 protein: CASSPQGLIGEQYF
CDR3 DNA: TGTGCCAGCTCACCACAGGGGCTAATAGGGGAGCAGTACTTC

D gene: .
CDR3 length: 13
clone size: .
J gene: TRBJ2-7
V gene: TRBV2
CDR3 protein: CASTSWVTYEQYF
CDR3 DNA: TGTGCCAGCACGTCGTGGGTCACCTACGAGCAGTACTTC

D gene: .
CDR3 length: 15
clone size: .
J gene: TRBJ1-2
V gene: TRBV4-1
CDR3 protein: CASSQEGGPPYGYTF
CDR3 DNA: TGCGCCAGCAGCCAAGAGGGAGGTCCCCCCTATGGCTACACCTTC

D gene: TRBD1
CDR3 length: 15
clone size: .
J gene: TRBJ2-1
V gene: TRBV5-4
CDR3 protein: CASSSPGTGYNEQFF
CDR3 DNA: TGTGCCAGCAGCTCCCCCGGGACAGGGTACAATGAGCAGTTCTTC

D gene: .
CDR3 length: 16
clone size: .
J gene: TRBJ2-6
V gene: TRBV25-1
CDR3 protein: CASSNEESSGANVLTF
CDR3 DNA: TGTGCCAGCAGTAACGAAGAGAGCTCTGGGGCCAACGTCCTGACTTTC

D gene: .
CDR3 length: 15
clone size: .
J gene: TRBJ1-2
V gene: TRBV7-9
CDR3 protein: CASSLGTRDKDRYTF
CDR3 DNA: TGTGCCAGCAGCTTAGGAACCCGAGACAAGGACCGCTACACCTTC

D gene: TRBD1
CDR3 length: 14
clone size: .
J gene: TRBJ2-1
V gene: TRBV5-1
CDR3 protein: CASSGQGAYNEQFF
CDR3 DNA: TGCGCCAGCAGCGGGCAGGGGGCTTACAATGAGCAGTTCTTC

D gene: TRBD1
CDR3 length: 14
clone size: .
J gene: TRBJ1-2
V gene: TRBV28
CDR3 protein: CASSLMGQHYGYTF
CDR3 DNA: TGTGCCAGCAGTTTAATGGGACAGCACTATGGCTACACCTTC

D gene: .
CDR3 length: 14
clone size: .
J gene: TRBJ1-5
V gene: TRBV6-6
CDR3 protein: CASSWTAGSQPQHF
CDR3 DNA: TGTGCCAGCAGTTGGACCGCGGGAAGTCAGCCCCAGCATTTT

D gene: .
CDR3 length: 16
clone size: .
J gene: TRBJ2-1
V gene: TRBV7-9
CDR3 protein: CASSLVVRGRGNEQFF
CDR3 DNA: TGTGCCAGCAGCTTAGTGGTTAGAGGGAGAGGGAATGAGCAGTTCTTC

D gene: TRBD2
CDR3 length: 16
clone size: few
J gene: TRBJ2-4
V gene: TRBV6-4
CDR3 protein: CASSDARREGKNIQYF
CDR3 DNA: TGTGCCAGCAGTGACGCTAGGCGGGAGGGAAAAAACATTCAGTACTTC

D gene: .
CDR3 length: 15
clone size: .
J gene: TRBJ2-3
V gene: TRBV11-2
CDR3 protein: CASSTGSTSTDTQYF
CDR3 DNA: TGTGCCAGCAGCACAGGTTCAACTAGCACAGATACGCAGTATTTT

D gene: .
CDR3 length: 16
clone size: .
J gene: TRBJ1-6
V gene: TRBV20-1
CDR3 protein: CSASMIGLTVDSPLHF
CDR3 DNA: TGCAGTGCTAGTATGATCGGGCTCACAGTAGATTCACCCCTCCACTTT

D gene: .
CDR3 length: 16
clone size: .
J gene: TRBJ1-4
V gene: TRBV2
CDR3 protein: CASSEIDLGAYEKLFF
CDR3 DNA: TGTGCCAGCAGTGAGATTGATCTGGGGGCGTATGAAAAACTGTTTTTT